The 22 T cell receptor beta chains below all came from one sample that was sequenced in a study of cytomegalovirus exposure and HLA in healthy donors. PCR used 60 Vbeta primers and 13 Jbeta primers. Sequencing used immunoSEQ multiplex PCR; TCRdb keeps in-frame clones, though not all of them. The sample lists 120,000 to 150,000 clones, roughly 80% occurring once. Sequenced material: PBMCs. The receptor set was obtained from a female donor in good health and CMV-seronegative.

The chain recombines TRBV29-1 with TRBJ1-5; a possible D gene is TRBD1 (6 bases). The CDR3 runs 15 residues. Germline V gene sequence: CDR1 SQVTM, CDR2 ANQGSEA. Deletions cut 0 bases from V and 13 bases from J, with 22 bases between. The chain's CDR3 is CSVEDPQTGPVRQHF. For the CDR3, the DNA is TGCAGCGTTGAAGATCCTCAGACAGGACCGGTTAGGCAGCATTTT.

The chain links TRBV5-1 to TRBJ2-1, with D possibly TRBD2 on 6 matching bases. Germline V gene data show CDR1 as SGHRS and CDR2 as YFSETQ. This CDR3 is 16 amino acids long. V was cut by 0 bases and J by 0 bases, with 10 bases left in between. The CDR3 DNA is TGCGCCAGCAGCTTGGTTGCGGGGAGCTCCTACAATGAGCAGTTCTTC. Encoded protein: CASSLVAGSSYNEQFF.

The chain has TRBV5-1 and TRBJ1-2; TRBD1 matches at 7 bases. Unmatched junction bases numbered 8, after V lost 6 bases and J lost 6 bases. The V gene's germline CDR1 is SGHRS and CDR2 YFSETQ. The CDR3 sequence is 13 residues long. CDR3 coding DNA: TGCGCCAGCACACGGGACAGCGAGAATGGCTACACCTTC. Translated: CASTRDSENGYTF.

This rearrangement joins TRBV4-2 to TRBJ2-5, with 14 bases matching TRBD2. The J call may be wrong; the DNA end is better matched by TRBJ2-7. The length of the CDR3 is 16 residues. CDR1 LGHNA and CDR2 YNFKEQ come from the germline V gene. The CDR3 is CASSTGLAGEGYEQYF. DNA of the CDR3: TGTGCCAGCAGCACGGGACTAGCGGGAGAGGGCTACGAGCAGTACTTC.

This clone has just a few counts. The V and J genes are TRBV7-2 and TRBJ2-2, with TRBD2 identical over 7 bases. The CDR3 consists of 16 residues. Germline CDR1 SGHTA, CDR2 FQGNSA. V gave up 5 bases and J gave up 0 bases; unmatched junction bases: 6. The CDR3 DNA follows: TGTGCCAGCAGCCGAACTAGCGACCCGAACACCGGGGAGCTGTTTTTT. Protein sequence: CASSRTSDPNTGELFF.

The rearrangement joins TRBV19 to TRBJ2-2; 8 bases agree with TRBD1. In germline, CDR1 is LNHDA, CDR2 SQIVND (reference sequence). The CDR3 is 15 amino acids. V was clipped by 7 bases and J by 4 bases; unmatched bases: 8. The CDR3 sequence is CASTQDRASTGELFF. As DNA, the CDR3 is TGTGCCAGTACCCAGGACAGGGCCAGCACCGGGGAGCTGTTTTTT.

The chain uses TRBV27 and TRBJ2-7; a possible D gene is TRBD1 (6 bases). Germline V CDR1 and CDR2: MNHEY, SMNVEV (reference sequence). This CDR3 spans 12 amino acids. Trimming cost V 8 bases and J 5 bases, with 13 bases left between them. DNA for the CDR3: TGTGCCAGCTCTCTCAGGGGTGACGAGCAGTACTTC. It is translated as CASSLRGDEQYF.

The chain's CDR3 is CSVDPVEKNYGYTF. The CDR3 DNA sequence: TGCAGCGTTGACCCGGTCGAAAAAAACTATGGCTACACCTTC. J is TRBJ1-2 and V is TRBV29-1; D remains unclear. There are 14 residues in the CDR3. Germline values: CDR1 SQVTM, CDR2 ANQGSEA. The V gene lost 3 bases and the J gene lost 2 bases, with 13 bases spanning the gap. Using reference TRBV29-1 and TRBJ1-2 for the parts outside the CDR3, the full variable domain is SAVISQKPSRDICQRGTSLTIQCQVDSQVTMMFWYRQQPGQSLTLIATANQGSEATYESGFVIDKFPISRPNLTFSTLTVSNMSPEDSSIYLCSVDPVEKNYGYTFGSGTRLTVV.

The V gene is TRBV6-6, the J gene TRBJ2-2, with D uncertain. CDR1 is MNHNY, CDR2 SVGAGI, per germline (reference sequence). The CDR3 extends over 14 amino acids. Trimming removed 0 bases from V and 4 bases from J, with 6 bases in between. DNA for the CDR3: TGTGCCAGCAGTTACTCGCCAGGCACCGGGGAGCTGTTTTTT. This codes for CASSYSPGTGELFF.

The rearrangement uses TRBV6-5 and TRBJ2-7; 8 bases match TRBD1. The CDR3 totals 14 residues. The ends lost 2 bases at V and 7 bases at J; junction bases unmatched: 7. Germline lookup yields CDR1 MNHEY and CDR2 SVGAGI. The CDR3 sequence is CASSYPGTGDEQYF. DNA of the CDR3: TGTGCCAGCAGTTACCCAGGGACAGGAGATGAGCAGTACTTC.

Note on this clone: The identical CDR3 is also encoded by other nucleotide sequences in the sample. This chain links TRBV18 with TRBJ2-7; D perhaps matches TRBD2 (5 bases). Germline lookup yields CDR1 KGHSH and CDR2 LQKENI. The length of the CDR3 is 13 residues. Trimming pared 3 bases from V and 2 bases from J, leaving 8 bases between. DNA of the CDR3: TGTGCCAGCTCACCTACGGGAACCTACGAGCAGTACTTC. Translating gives CASSPTGTYEQYF. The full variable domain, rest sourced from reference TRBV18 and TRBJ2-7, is NAGVMQNPRHLVRRRGQEARLRCSPMKGHSHVYWYRQLPEEGLKFMVYLQKENIIDESGMPKERFSAEFPKEGPSILRIQQVVRGDSAAYFCASSPTGTYEQYFGPGTRLTVT.

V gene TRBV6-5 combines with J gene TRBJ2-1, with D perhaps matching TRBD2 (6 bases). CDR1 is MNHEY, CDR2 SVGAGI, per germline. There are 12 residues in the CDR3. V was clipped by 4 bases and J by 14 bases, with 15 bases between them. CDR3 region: CASSSAGWGEFF. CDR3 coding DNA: TGTGCCAGCAGTTCGGCTGGGTGGGGGGAGTTCTTC.

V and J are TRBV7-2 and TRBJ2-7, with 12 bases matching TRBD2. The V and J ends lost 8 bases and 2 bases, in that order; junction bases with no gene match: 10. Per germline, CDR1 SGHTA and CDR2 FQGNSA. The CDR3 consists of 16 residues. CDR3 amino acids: CASGGASGRVTYEQYF. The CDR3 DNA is TGTGCCAGCGGCGGGGCTAGCGGGAGGGTTACCTACGAGCAGTACTTC.

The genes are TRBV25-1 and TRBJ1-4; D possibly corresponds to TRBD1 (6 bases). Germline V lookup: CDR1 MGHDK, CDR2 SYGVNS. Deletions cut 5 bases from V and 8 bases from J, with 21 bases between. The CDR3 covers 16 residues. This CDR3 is CASSSLHPGASEKLFF. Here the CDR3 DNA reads TGTGCCAGCAGTTCACTCCACCCAGGGGCAAGCGAAAAACTGTTTTTT.

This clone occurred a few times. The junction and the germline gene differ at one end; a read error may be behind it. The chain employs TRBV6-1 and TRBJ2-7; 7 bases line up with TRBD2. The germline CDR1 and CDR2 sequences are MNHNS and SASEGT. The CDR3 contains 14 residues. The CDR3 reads CATSEAGSPREHYF. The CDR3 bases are TGTGCCACCAGTGAAGCGGGGTCGCCTCGGGAGCACTACTTC.

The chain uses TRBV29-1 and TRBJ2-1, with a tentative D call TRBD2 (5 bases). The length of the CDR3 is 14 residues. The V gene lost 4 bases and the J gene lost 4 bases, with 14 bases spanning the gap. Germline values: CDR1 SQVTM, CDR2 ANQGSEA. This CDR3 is CSVVSGLGYNEQFF. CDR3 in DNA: TGCAGCGTTGTAAGCGGACTGGGGTACAATGAGCAGTTCTTC.

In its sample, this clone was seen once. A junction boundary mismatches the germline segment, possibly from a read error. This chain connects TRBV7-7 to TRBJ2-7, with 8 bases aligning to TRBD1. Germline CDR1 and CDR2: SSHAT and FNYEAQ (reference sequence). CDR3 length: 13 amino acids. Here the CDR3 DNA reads TGTGCTAGCAGCTTAGTAGGGACAGGCGAGCAGTACTTC. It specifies CASSLVGTGEQYF.

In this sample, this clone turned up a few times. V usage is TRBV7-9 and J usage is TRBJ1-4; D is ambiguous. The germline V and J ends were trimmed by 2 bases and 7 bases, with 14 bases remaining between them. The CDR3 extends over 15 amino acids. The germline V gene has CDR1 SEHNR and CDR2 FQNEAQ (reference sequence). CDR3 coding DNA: TGTGCCAGCAGCTTAAGCTGGTCTCGGGGTGAAAAACTGTTTTTT. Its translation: CASSLSWSRGEKLFF.

This CDR3 reads CASSLGVLAGNTDTQYF. CDR3 nucleotide sequence: TGTGCCAGCAGCTTAGGGGTCCTAGCGGGGAACACAGATACGCAGTATTTT. The chain recombines TRBV7-9 with TRBJ2-3, with 9 bases fitting TRBD2. Germline V gives CDR1 SEHNR, CDR2 FQNEAQ (reference sequence). Losses at the gene ends were 1 base for V and 2 bases for J; bases not matched to a gene: 7. The CDR3 is made up of 17 amino acids.

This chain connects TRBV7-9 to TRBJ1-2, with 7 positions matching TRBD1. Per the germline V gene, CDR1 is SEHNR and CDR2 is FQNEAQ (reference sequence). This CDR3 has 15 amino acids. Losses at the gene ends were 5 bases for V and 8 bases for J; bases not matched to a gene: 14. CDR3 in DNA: TGTGCCAGCAGCGTCGACAGGGAACGATTTGGAGGCTACACCTTC. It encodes CASSVDRERFGGYTF.

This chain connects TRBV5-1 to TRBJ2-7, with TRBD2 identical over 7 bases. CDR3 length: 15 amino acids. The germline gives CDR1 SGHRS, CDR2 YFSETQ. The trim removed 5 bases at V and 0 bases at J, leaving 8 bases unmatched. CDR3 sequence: CASREGGGSSYEQYF. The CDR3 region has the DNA TGCGCCAGCAGGGAGGGCGGCGGGAGCTCCTACGAGCAGTACTTC. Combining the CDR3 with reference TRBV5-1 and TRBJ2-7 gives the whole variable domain KAGVTQTPRYLIKTRGQQVTLSCSPISGHRSVSWYQQTPGQGLQFLFEYFSETQRNKGNFPGRFSGRQFSNSRSEMNVSTLELGDSALYLCASREGGGSSYEQYFGPGTRLTVT.

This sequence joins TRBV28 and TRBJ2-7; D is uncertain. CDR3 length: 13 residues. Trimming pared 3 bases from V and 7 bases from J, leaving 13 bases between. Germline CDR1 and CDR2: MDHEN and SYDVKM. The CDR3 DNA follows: TGTGCCAGCAGTTTCTTAGCTGGCAGAGAGCAGTACTTC. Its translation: CASSFLAGREQYF.